The 23 T cell receptor beta chains reported below all come from one sample, sequenced in a study of cytomegalovirus exposure and HLA in healthy donors. The assay was immunoSEQ multiplex PCR, and TCRdb's table has in-frame clones only and misses some. The sample lists 150,000 or so clones, about 86% occurring once. The sequenced sample consisted of PBMCs. All receptors derive from a woman aged 25 to 39 in good health and CMV-seronegative.

The gene calls are TRBV6-6 and TRBJ1-4; D not certain. Trimming stripped 7 bases from V and 3 bases from J, with 12 bases between. The germline V gene encodes CDR1 MNHNY and CDR2 SVGAGI (reference sequence). CDR3 length: 14 residues. The CDR3 DNA follows: TGTGCCAGCAACCCGACGCGGTCTAATGAAAAACTGTTTTTT. It is translated as CASNPTRSNEKLFF.

This clone was recorded once. The rearrangement joins TRBV30 to TRBJ1-1; 10 bases line up with TRBD1. V trimming: 3 bases; J trimming: 1 base; junction bases outside the gene matches: 17. Germline CDR1 GTSNPN, CDR2 SVGIG (reference sequence). The CDR3 totals 19 residues. The CDR3 sequence is CAWSRRVMWDRGPNTEAFF. As DNA, the CDR3 is TGTGCCTGGAGCCGACGAGTTATGTGGGACAGGGGACCGAACACTGAAGCTTTCTTT.

The rearrangement links TRBV15 to TRBJ1-2, with D possibly being TRBD1 (5 bases). Trimming pared 3 bases from V and 8 bases from J, leaving 16 bases between. This CDR3 has 14 residues. Germline V gene sequence: CDR1 LNHNV, CDR2 YYDKDF (reference sequence). CDR3 in DNA: TGTGCCACCAGCAGTAATGGGGGAGGGCGAGGCTACACCTTC. It codes for CATSSNGGGRGYTF.

The chain is built from TRBV7-2 and TRBJ1-4; 7 positions agree with TRBD1. CDR1 SGHTA and CDR2 FQGNSA come from the germline V gene. The CDR3 runs 15 residues. Losses at the gene ends were 1 base for V and 4 bases for J; bases not matched to a gene: 3. The CDR3 DNA reads as TGTGCCAGCAGCTTAGGGAACAGGGGTAATGAAAAACTGTTTTTT. Residues: CASSLGNRGNEKLFF.

This chain links TRBV18 with TRBJ2-5; 9 nucleotides agree with TRBD1. Unmatched junction bases numbered 4, after V lost 0 bases and J lost 5 bases. Germline CDR1 is KGHSH and CDR2 is LQKENI. The CDR3 runs 15 residues. The CDR3: CASSPPGQGRETQYF. CDR3 nucleotide sequence: TGTGCCAGCTCACCACCGGGACAGGGTAGGGAGACCCAGTACTTC. Variable domain in full (rest from reference TRBV18 and TRBJ2-5): NAGVMQNPRHLVRRRGQEARLRCSPMKGHSHVYWYRQLPEEGLKFMVYLQKENIIDESGMPKERFSAEFPKEGPSILRIQQVVRGDSAAYFCASSPPGQGRETQYFGPGTRLLVL.

This chain joins TRBV5-5 and TRBJ2-3; 13 bases match TRBD2. This CDR3 is 16 amino acids long. Germline-derived CDR1 and CDR2 are SGHKS and YYEKEE (reference sequence). V was pared by 6 bases and J by 6 bases, with 10 bases of the junction left unmatched. The CDR3 bases are TGTGCCAGCACCTGGACTAGCGGGGGATGGGGGGATACGCAGTATTTT. It is translated as CASTWTSGGWGDTQYF. Combining the CDR3 with reference TRBV5-5 and TRBJ2-3 gives the whole variable domain DAGVTQSPTHLIKTRGQQVTLRCSPISGHKSVSWYQQVLGQGPQFIFQYYEKEERGRGNFPDRFSARQFPNYSSELNVNALLLGDSALYLCASTWTSGGWGDTQYFGPGTRLTVL.

V gene TRBV27 combines with J gene TRBJ2-3; 8 bases are shared with TRBD2. The trim removed 7 bases at V and 11 bases at J, leaving 14 bases unmatched. This CDR3 has 14 residues. Germline assignment: CDR1 MNHEY and CDR2 SMNVEV (reference sequence). In DNA, the CDR3 is TGTGCCAGCATCGCCCGCCCCCCCGCGGGGGGGCAGTATTTT. Protein: CASIARPPAGGQYF.

V is TRBV6-5 and J is TRBJ1-5; D is unclear. Germline V gives CDR1 MNHEY, CDR2 SVGAGI. The CDR3 contains 14 residues. V lost 5 bases and J lost 7, with 15 bases in between. CDR3 in DNA: TGTGCCAGCAGTGAAACGGGAGGTAAGCAGCCCCAGCATTTT. Its protein is CASSETGGKQPQHF.

The chain employs TRBV30 and TRBJ1-4, with a weak D call TRBD1 (6 bases). The germline gives CDR1 GTSNPN, CDR2 SVGIG (reference sequence). V was trimmed by 3 bases and J by 4 bases, leaving 18 bases between them. The CDR3 extends over 16 amino acids. CDR3 DNA: TGTGCCTGGAGCGCGGCCTGGACAGATAGTAATGAAAAACTGTTTTTT. Translating gives CAWSAAWTDSNEKLFF.

This sequence joins TRBV4-1 and TRBJ2-4; maybe TRBD2 (6 bases). Germline V gene lookup returns CDR1 MGHRA and CDR2 YSYEKL. Trimming removed 0 bases at V and 0 bases at J, with 12 bases between. There are 17 residues in the CDR3. CDR3 amino acids: CASSQETAGLAKNIQYF. For the CDR3, the DNA is TGCGCCAGCAGCCAAGAGACGGCGGGGCTAGCCAAAAACATTCAGTACTTC.

The chain is built from TRBV7-9 and TRBJ1-2, with a possible D match to TRBD1 (5 bases). This CDR3 region has 13 residues. Germline CDR1 SEHNR, CDR2 FQNEAQ (reference sequence). V lost 5 bases, J lost 1 base, and 8 bases lay in between. The CDR3 loop is CASSPDSNYGYTF. CDR3 coding DNA: TGTGCCAGCAGCCCAGACAGTAACTATGGCTACACCTTC.

Points on this clone: Other DNA sequences in the sample encode the same CDR3. This chain links TRBV9 with TRBJ2-5; D is undetermined. Germline loops: CDR1 SGDLS, CDR2 YYNGEE. V was cut by 0 bases and J by 1 base, with 7 bases left in between. The CDR3 runs 14 residues. Here the CDR3 DNA reads TGTGCCAGCAGCGTAGGAGGTAGCCAAGAGACCCAGTACTTC. It yields the protein CASSVGGSQETQYF. Full variable domain (outside the CDR3, taken from reference TRBV9 and TRBJ2-5): DSGVTQTPKHLITATGQRVTLRCSPRSGDLSVYWYQQSLDQGLQFLIQYYNGEERAKGNILERFSAQQFPDLHSELNLSSLELGDSALYFCASSVGGSQETQYFGPGTRLLVL.

V is TRBV11-2 and J is TRBJ2-5, with a tentative D call TRBD1 (5 bases). The CDR3 sequence is 13 residues long. The germline V gene encodes CDR1 SGHAT and CDR2 FQNNGV. The germline V and J ends were trimmed by 3 bases and 4 bases, with 9 bases remaining between them. In nucleotides, the CDR3 is TGTGCCAGCAGCTTTGGGGCAGGAGAGACCCAGTACTTC. This codes for CASSFGAGETQYF.

This chain links TRBV5-1 with TRBJ2-1, with TRBD2 matching 9 bases. CDR3 length equals 14 residues. CDR1 is SGHRS, CDR2 YFSETQ, per germline. Trimming took 5 bases from V and 8 from J; bases not matched to a gene: 8. The CDR3 bases are TGCGCCAGCAGAGTAGCGGGGGACTGGGATGAGCAGTTCTTC. Translation: CASRVAGDWDEQFF. The full variable domain, its missing parts supplied by reference TRBV5-1 and TRBJ2-1, is KAGVTQTPRYLIKTRGQQVTLSCSPISGHRSVSWYQQTPGQGLQFLFEYFSETQRNKGNFPGRFSGRQFSNSRSEMNVSTLELGDSALYLCASRVAGDWDEQFFGPGTRLTVL.

This clone was seen a few times. This chain joins TRBV6-5 and TRBJ1-2; D is uncertain. The CDR3 length is 13 residues. Per germline, CDR1 MNHEY and CDR2 SVGAGI. With 4 bases removed from V and 6 bases from J, the gap between germline ends came to 12 bases. In DNA, the CDR3 is TGTGCCAGCAGTTCTACGGGGTATGATGGCTACACCTTC. Translating it yields CASSSTGYDGYTF.

V and J are TRBV2 and TRBJ1-2, with TRBD1 matching 8 bases. CDR1 and CDR2 from the germline V gene are SNHLY and FYNNEI. V shed 2 bases, J shed 7 bases, and the junction held 9 bases outside the gene matches. This CDR3 spans 15 amino acids. CDR3 residues: CASSERGGTGGGYTF. The DNA of the CDR3 is TGTGCCAGCAGTGAAAGGGGCGGTACAGGGGGTGGCTACACCTTC.

V usage is TRBV19 and J usage is TRBJ1-2, with TRBD1 as a possible D gene (6 bases). This CDR3 is 13 amino acids long. CDR1 and CDR2 (germline): LNHDA, SQIVND (reference sequence). V was clipped by 6 bases and J by 4 bases, with 12 bases between them. The CDR3 sequence is CASSSTGTYGYTF. The CDR3 DNA sequence: TGTGCCAGTAGCTCGACAGGTACCTATGGCTACACCTTC.

J is TRBJ2-5 and V is TRBV6-5; weak D call: TRBD2 (7 bases). Germline V gene sequence: CDR1 MNHEY, CDR2 SVGAGI. The ends were cut back, 0 bases at V and 10 bases at J, with 15 bases in the middle. The CDR3 is 14 residues long. The chain's CDR3 is CASSYSGGGKDQYF. In nucleotides, the CDR3 is TGTGCCAGCAGTTACTCAGGGGGAGGGAAGGACCAGTACTTC.

The V call is TRBV5-1, the J call TRBJ2-1; possibly TRBD2 for D (6 bases). Germline V gene lookup returns CDR1 SGHRS and CDR2 YFSETQ. V was pared by 3 bases and J by 5 bases, with 15 bases between. This CDR3 is built from 15 residues. CDR3 residues: CASSWIVGGHNEQFF. CDR3 nucleotide sequence: TGCGCCAGCAGCTGGATAGTGGGGGGTCACAATGAGCAGTTCTTC.

This clone appeared a few times. CDR3: CASSQSGQASYEQYF. For the CDR3, the DNA is TGTGCCAGCAGCCAATCAGGACAGGCGTCCTACGAGCAGTACTTC. The J gene is TRBJ2-7, the V gene TRBV7-9, with 7 bases fitting TRBD1. The germline gives CDR1 SEHNR, CDR2 FQNEAQ (reference sequence). With 5 bases clipped from V and 1 base from J, the junction kept 8 bases outside the gene matches. The CDR3 extends over 15 amino acids.

The CDR3 sequence is CASSLEGLRVNTEAFF. CDR3 nucleotides: TGCGCCAGCAGCTTGGAAGGGTTGCGGGTGAACACTGAAGCTTTCTTT. The chain combines TRBV5-1 with TRBJ1-1; D uncertain. V lost 0 bases, J lost 0 bases, and 12 bases lay in between. This CDR3 has 16 residues. The germline CDR1 and CDR2 sequences are SGHRS and YFSETQ.

This rearrangement joins TRBV5-1 to TRBJ2-7, with a weak D call TRBD2 (5 bases). The CDR3 contains 13 residues. Trimming stripped 4 bases from V and 4 bases from J, with 12 bases between. Per germline, CDR1 SGHRS and CDR2 YFSETQ. The DNA for the CDR3 is TGCGCCAGCAGCGTGGGGAGCCAGTACGAGCAGTACTTC. Translating it yields CASSVGSQYEQYF. Supplemented by reference TRBV5-1 and TRBJ2-7, the full variable domain reads KAGVTQTPRYLIKTRGQQVTLSCSPISGHRSVSWYQQTPGQGLQFLFEYFSETQRNKGNFPGRFSGRQFSNSRSEMNVSTLELGDSALYLCASSVGSQYEQYFGPGTRLTVT.

This clone was picked up a small number of times. The chain links TRBV5-4 to TRBJ2-1; 7 bases align to TRBD1. Losses at the gene ends were 4 bases for V and 3 bases for J; bases not matched to a gene: 7. Germline-derived CDR1 and CDR2 are SGHNT and YYREEE (reference sequence). The CDR3 has 15 residues. The CDR3 is CASSPGTENYNEQFF. The CDR3 DNA follows: TGTGCCAGCAGCCCCGGGACAGAGAACTACAATGAGCAGTTCTTC.